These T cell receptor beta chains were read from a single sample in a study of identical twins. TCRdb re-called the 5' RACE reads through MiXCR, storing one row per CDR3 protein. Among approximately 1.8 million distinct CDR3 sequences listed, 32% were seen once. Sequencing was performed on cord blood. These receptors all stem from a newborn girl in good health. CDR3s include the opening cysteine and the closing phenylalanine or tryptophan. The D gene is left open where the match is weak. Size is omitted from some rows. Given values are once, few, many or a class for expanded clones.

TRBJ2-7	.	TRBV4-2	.	CASSQLGFGLGDDYEQYF	TGTGCCAGCAGCCAACTTGGCTTCGGACTCGGCGACGACTACGAGCAGTACTTC
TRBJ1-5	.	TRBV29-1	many	CSVSTAQGQPQHF	TGCAGCGTTAGCACGGCACAAGGCCAGCCCCAGCATTTT
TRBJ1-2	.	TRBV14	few	CASSPDRPGYGYTF	TGTGCCAGCAGCCCGGACAGACCTGGCTATGGCTACACCTTC
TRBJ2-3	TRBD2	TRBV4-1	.	CASSQRTSGGSADTQYF	TGCGCCAGCAGCCAAAGGACTAGCGGGGGAAGCGCAGATACGCAGTATTTT
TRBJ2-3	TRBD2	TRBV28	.	CASTTGGLAADTQYF	TGTGCCAGCACCACGGGGGGACTAGCAGCTGATACGCAGTATTTT
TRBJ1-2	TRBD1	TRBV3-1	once	CASSHAGTGGAYTF	TGTGCCAGCAGCCACGCCGGGACAGGGGGCGCATACACCTTC
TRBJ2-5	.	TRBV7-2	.	CASSFNIGRPQETQYF	TGTGCCAGCAGCTTCAACATAGGAAGACCACAAGAGACCCAGTACTTC
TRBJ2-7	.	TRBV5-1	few	CASSLLEVGEQYF	TGCGCCAGCAGCTTGTTGGAAGTAGGCGAGCAGTACTTC
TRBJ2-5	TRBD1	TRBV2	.	CASIETGGYNEQYF	TGTGCCAGCATTGAGACAGGGGGATACAATGAGCAGTACTTC
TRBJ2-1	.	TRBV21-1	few	CASSKVERTHANEQFF	TGTGCCAGCAGCAAAGTTGAACGGACCCATGCAAATGAGCAGTTCTTC
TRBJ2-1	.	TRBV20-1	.	CSAHARSYNEQFF	TGCAGTGCCCACGCCCGCTCATACAATGAGCAGTTCTTC
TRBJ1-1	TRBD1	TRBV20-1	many	CSADRGNTEAFF	TGCAGTGCTGACAGGGGGAACACTGAAGCTTTCTTT
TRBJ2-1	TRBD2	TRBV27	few	CASPPREDYNEQFF	TGTGCCAGCCCCCCGCGGGAGGACTACAATGAGCAGTTCTTC